This T cell receptor beta chain was observed in a study of blood T cell repertoires in COVID-19. Across the whole study: The analysed material was cDNA or gDNA that came from T cells, B-cell-depleted T cells, or PBMCs.

Per the authors' pipeline: Estimated nucleated cell counts came from reference gene primer amplification. The data were produced by immunoSEQ multiplex PCR, yet TCRdb's version contains in-frame clones alone and is incomplete. That table supplies the V and J calls and clone size; D and trimming were determined from the DNA. The table shows approximately 87,000 clones, with 80% to 90% occurring only once. Trimming took off 5 bases at V and 3 bases at J, with 16 bases between the two ends. Germline assignment: CDR1 KGHDR and CDR2 SFDVKD. This CDR3 has 16 amino acids. The clonotype originates from a woman older than 75 with acute or convalescent COVID-19. The chain carries TRBV24-1 and TRBJ1-5; D possibly corresponds to TRBD1 (5 bases). Sequenced: peripheral blood. CDR3 sequence reads: CATSGDSASNNQPQHF. For the CDR3, the DNA is TGTGCCACCAGTGGCGACAGCGCTTCAAACAATCAGCCCCAGCATTTT.